These 6 T cell receptor beta chains were sequenced from one sample in a study of cytotoxic CD8 clonotypes in ibrutinib-treated CLL. Repertoires were generated with immunoSEQ multiplex PCR, while TCRdb's copy carries only in-frame clones and drops some. The table records over 110,000 clones, approximately 90% of them present only once. Sequenced here: PBMCs, sampled after 12 months of ibrutinib treatment. All receptors come from a human donor with chronic lymphocytic leukemia.

The chain is built from TRBV7-6 and TRBJ1-1; no firm D call. Germline V CDR1 and CDR2: SGHVS, FNYEAQ. Trimming took off 1 base at V and 5 bases at J, with 2 bases between the two ends. CDR3 length: 11 amino acids. CDR3 bases: TGTGCCAGCAGCTTAGGGACTGAAGCTTTCTTT. Translating it yields CASSLGTEAFF.

The chain is built from TRBV7-2 and TRBJ2-7, with 10 bases identical to TRBD1. This CDR3 spans 14 amino acids. The J segment lost 5 bases and the V segment lost 0 bases, leaving 1 base of the junction unmatched. CDR1 is SGHTA, CDR2 FQGNSA, per germline. As DNA, the CDR3 is TGTGCCAGCAGCTTAGCCGGGACAGGGGACGAGCAGTACTTC. Translation: CASSLAGTGDEQYF.

The rearrangement uses TRBV11-2 and TRBJ2-3; 8 nucleotides align to TRBD1. Germline values: CDR1 SGHAT, CDR2 FQNNGV. Unmatched junction bases numbered 12, after V lost 6 bases and J lost 1 base. The CDR3 is 17 amino acids. In DNA form, the CDR3 reads TGTGCCAGCAGTTCCTCCGCCCGGGACAGGCGCACAGATACGCAGTATTTT. It yields the protein CASSSSARDRRTDTQYF.

V is TRBV5-4 and J is TRBJ1-1, with D hard to call. The ends were cut back, 4 bases at V and 1 base at J, with 8 bases in the middle. The V gene's germline CDR1 is SGHNT and CDR2 YYREEE (reference sequence). This CDR3 contains 13 residues. The CDR3 sequence is CASSLERNTEAFF. As DNA, the CDR3 is TGTGCCAGCAGCCTTGAGAGGAACACTGAAGCTTTCTTT. The whole variable domain, filled in from reference TRBV5-4 and TRBJ1-1, reads ETGVTQSPTHLIKTRGQQVTLRCSSQSGHNTVSWYQQALGQGPQFIFQYYREEENGRGNFPPRFSGLQFPNYSSELNVNALELDDSALYLCASSLERNTEAFFGQGTRLTVV.

The chain uses TRBV7-6 and TRBJ2-3; D is uncertain. Germline-derived CDR1 and CDR2 are SGHVS and FNYEAQ. This CDR3 spans 14 amino acids. V lost 10 bases, J lost 3 bases, and 17 bases lay in between. CDR3: CATSDWKVTDTQYF. The CDR3 nucleotides are TGTGCCACCTCAGACTGGAAGGTTACAGATACGCAGTATTTT.

The V gene is TRBV11-2, the J gene TRBJ2-7; D is ambiguous. Germline CDR1 and CDR2: SGHAT and FQNNGV. The CDR3 loop spans 13 amino acids. Trimming left V 1 base short and J 0 bases short, with 4 bases between. CDR3 region: CASSLVTSYEQYF. In DNA, the CDR3 is TGTGCCAGCAGCTTAGTGACCTCCTACGAGCAGTACTTC.